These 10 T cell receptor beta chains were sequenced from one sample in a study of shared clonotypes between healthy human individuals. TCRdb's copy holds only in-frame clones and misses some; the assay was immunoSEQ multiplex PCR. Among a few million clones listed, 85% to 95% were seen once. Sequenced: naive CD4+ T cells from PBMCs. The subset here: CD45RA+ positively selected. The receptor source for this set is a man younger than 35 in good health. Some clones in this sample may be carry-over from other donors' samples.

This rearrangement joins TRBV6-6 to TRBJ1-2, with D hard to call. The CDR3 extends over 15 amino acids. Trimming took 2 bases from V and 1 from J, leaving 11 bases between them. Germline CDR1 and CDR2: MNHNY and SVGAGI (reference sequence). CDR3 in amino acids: CASSYPPAINYGYTF. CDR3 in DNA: TGTGCCAGCAGTTACCCCCCTGCGATTAACTATGGCTACACCTTC.

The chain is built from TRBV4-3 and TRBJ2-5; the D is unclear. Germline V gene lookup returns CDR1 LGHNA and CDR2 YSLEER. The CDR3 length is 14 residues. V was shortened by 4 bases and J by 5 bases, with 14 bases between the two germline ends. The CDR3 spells CASSPVGLGETQYF. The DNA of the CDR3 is TGCGCCAGCAGCCCGGTGGGTTTGGGGGAGACCCAGTACTTC.

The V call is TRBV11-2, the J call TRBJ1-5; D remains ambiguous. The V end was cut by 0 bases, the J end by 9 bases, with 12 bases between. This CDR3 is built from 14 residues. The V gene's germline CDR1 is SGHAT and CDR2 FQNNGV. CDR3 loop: CASSLDAAGRPQHF. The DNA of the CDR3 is TGTGCCAGCAGCTTAGATGCGGCCGGTCGGCCCCAGCATTTT.

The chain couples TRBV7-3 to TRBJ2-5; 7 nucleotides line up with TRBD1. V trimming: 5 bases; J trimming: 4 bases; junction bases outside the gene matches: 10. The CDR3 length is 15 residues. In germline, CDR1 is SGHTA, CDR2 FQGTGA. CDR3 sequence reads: CASSPRLTGRETQYF. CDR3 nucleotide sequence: TGTGCCAGCAGCCCCCGCTTGACAGGGCGAGAGACCCAGTACTTC.

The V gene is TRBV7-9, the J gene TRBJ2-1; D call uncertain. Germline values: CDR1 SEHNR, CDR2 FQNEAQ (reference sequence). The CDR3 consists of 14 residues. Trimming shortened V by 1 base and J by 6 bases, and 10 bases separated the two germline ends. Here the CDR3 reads CASSLVSLGNEQFF. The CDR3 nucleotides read TGTGCCAGCAGCTTAGTTTCTCTCGGCAATGAGCAGTTCTTC.

The CDR3 sequence: CASSLSALGEQFF. The CDR3 DNA follows: TGTGCCAGCAGTTTGAGTGCCTTGGGTGAGCAGTTCTTC. V and J are TRBV28 and TRBJ2-1; no firm D call. The CDR3 totals 13 residues. The germline V gene has CDR1 MDHEN and CDR2 SYDVKM. Trimming removed 3 bases at V and 9 bases at J, with 12 bases between.

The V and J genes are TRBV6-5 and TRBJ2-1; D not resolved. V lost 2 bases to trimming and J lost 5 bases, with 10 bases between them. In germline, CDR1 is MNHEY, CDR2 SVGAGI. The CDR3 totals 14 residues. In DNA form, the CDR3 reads TGTGCCAGCAGTTACCCCGGACCGGACAATGAGCAGTTCTTC. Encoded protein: CASSYPGPDNEQFF.

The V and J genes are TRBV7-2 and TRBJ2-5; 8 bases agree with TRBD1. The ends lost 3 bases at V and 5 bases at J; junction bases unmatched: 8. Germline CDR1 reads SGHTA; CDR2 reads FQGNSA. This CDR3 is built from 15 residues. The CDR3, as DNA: TGTGCCAGCAGCTTCGGGACAGGATACGGGGAGACCCAGTACTTC. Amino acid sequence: CASSFGTGYGETQYF.

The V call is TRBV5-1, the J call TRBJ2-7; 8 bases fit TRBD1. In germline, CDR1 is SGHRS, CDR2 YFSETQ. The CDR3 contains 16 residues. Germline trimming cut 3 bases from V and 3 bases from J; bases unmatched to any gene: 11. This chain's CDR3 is CASSSVGTGINYEQYF. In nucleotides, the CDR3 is TGCGCCAGCAGCTCCGTCGGGACAGGTATAAACTACGAGCAGTACTTC.

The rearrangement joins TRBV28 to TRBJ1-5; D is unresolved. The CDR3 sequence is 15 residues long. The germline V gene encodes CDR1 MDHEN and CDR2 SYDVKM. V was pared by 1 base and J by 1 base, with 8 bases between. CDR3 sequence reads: CASSLFGESNQPQHF. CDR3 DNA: TGTGCCAGCAGTTTATTCGGAGAGAGCAATCAGCCCCAGCATTTT.